This TCR beta chain was retrieved from a study of T-cell memory formation after mild COVID-19. With regard to this clonotype: Its antigen remains unknown.

Constant-segment primers were used for 5'RACE, and the resulting TCR alpha and TCR beta cDNA libraries carried sample barcodes and UMIs. MiXCR was run by TCRdb on the 5' RACE reads, yielding one entry per CDR3 protein. The profile covers approximately 350,000 distinct CDR3 sequences, with approximately 29% appearing a single time and around an eighth taken by the ten largest. Study-level points and caveats: Within pre-infection memory, some responding clones were found, suggesting cross-reactive memory joined.

Trimming stripped 7 bases from V and 0 bases from J, with 10 bases between. The germline V gene has CDR1 MNHEY and CDR2 SVGEGT. This CDR3 spans 14 amino acids. Sequencing was carried out using PBMCs or a T cell subset sorted from them (not recorded which). The sequence derives from an adult woman who had mild COVID-19 (a few samples of this study predate the infection). Cell type and time point are not known. V and J are TRBV6-2 or TRBV6-3 and TRBJ1-5; D is possibly TRBD1 (6 bases). DNA of the CDR3: TGTGCCAGCACCTGGACAGTTAGCAATCAGCCCCAGCATTTT. It is translated as CASTWTVSNQPQHF.